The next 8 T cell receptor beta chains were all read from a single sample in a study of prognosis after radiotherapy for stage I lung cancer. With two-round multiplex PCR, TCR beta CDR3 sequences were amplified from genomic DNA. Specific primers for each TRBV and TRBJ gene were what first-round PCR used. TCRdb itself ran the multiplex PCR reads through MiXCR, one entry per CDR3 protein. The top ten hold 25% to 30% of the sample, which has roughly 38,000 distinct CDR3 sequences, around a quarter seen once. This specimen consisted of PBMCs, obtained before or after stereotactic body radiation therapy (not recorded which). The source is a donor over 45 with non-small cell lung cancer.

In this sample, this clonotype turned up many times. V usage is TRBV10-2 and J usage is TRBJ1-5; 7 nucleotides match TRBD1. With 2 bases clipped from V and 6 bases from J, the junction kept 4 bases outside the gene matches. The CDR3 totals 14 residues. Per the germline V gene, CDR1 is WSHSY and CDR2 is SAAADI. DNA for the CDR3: TGCGCCAGCAGTGAGGAGGGGGCTTTTCAGCCCCAGCATTTT. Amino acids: CASSEEGAFQPQHF.

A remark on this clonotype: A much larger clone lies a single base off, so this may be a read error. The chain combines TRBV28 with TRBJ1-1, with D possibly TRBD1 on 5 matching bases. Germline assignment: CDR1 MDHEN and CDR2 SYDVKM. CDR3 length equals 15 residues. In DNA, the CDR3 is TGTGCCAGCAGTTTGGATAGGGGAGCAGCAGCTGAACCTTTCTTT. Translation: CASSLDRGAAAEPFF.

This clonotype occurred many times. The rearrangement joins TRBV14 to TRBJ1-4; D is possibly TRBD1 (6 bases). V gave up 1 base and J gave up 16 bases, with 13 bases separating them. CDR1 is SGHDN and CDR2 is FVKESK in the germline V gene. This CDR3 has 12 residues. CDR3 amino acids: CASSQVGGLPFF. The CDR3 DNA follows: TGTGCCAGCAGCCAAGTAGGGGGTTTACCGTTTTTT.

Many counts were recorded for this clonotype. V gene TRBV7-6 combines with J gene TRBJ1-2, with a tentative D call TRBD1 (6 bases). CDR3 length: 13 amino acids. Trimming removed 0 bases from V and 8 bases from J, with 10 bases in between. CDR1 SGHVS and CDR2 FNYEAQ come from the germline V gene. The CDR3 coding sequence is TGTGCCAGCAGCTTAGCACAGGGAGGCGGCTACACCTTC. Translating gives CASSLAQGGGYTF.

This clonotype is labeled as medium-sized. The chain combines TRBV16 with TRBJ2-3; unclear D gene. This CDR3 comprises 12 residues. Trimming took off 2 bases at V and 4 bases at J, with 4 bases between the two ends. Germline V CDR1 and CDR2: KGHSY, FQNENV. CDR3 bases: TGTGCCAGCAGCCAACGCCCAGATACGCAGTATTTT. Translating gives CASSQRPDTQYF.

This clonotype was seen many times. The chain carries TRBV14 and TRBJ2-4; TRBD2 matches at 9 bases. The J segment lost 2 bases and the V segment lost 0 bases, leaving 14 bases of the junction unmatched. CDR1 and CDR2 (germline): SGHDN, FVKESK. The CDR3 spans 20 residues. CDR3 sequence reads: CASSQDSVSGSGRTKNIQYF. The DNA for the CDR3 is TGTGCCAGCAGCCAAGATAGTGTTAGCGGGAGCGGGAGGACCAAAAACATTCAGTACTTC.

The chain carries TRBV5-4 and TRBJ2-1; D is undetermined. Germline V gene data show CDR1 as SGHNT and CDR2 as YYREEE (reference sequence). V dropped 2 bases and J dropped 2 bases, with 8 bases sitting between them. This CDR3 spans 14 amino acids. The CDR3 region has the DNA TGTGCCAGCAGCTTCGTGGATACCTACAATGAGCAGTTCTTC. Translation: CASSFVDTYNEQFF. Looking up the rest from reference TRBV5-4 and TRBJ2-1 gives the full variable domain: ETGVTQSPTHLIKTRGQQVTLRCSSQSGHNTVSWYQQALGQGPQFIFQYYREEENGRGNFPPRFSGLQFPNYSSELNVNALELDDSALYLCASSFVDTYNEQFFGPGTRLTVL.

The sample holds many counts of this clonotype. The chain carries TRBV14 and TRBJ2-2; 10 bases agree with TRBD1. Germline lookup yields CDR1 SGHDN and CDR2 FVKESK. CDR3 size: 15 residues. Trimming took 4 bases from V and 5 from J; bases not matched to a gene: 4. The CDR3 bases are TGTGCCAGCAGCCCGACAGGGGGCGCAACCGGGGAGCTGTTTTTT. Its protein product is CASSPTGGATGELFF.